Shown below are 28 T cell receptor beta chains from a single sample sequenced in a study of blood T cell repertoires in COVID-19. The method was immunoSEQ multiplex PCR; TCRdb's version includes in-frame clones alone and lacks a portion of them. The table lists under 150,000 clones, about 79% of them singletons. The sequenced material came from PBMCs or T cells enriched from blood (not recorded which). These receptors were taken from a woman aged 45-59 years who had recovered from COVID-19.

The chain is built from TRBV20-1 and TRBJ1-2; TRBD1 matches 7 bases. The CDR3 length is 16 residues. The V gene's germline CDR1 is DFQATT and CDR2 SNEGSKA (reference sequence). The V gene end was trimmed by 3 bases and the J gene end by 4 bases; junction bases not matched to a gene: 14. The CDR3, as DNA: TGCAGTGCTAGTGATCCCCAGGGGGTCGCCCTCTATGGCTACACCTTC. It is translated as CSASDPQGVALYGYTF.

On this clone: Other DNA sequences from this sample encode an identical CDR3 as well. As DNA, the CDR3 is TGTGCCTGGAGTGGAGGACAGGATAATTCACCCCTCCACTTT. It is translated as CAWSGGQDNSPLHF. The chain has TRBV30 and TRBJ1-6, with 7 bases matching TRBD1. Losses at the gene ends were 1 base for V and 5 bases for J; bases not matched to a gene: 2. CDR1 is GTSNPN and CDR2 is SVGIG in the germline V gene (reference sequence). CDR3 length: 14 amino acids. Looking up the rest from reference TRBV30 and TRBJ1-6 gives the full variable domain: SQTIHQWPATLVQPVGSPLSLECTVEGTSNPNLYWYRQAAGRGLQLLFYSVGIGQISSEVPQNLSASRPQDRQFILSSKKLLLSDSGFYLCAWSGGQDNSPLHFGNGTRLTVT.

The rearrangement links TRBV10-3 to TRBJ2-3, with a possible D match to TRBD1 (5 bases). From germline, CDR1 is ENHRY and CDR2 SYGVKD. V lost 4 bases to trimming and J lost 2 bases, with 7 bases between them. The CDR3 extends over 13 amino acids. This CDR3 reads CAISGQNTDTQYF. The CDR3 DNA reads as TGTGCCATCAGTGGACAGAACACAGATACGCAGTATTTT.

The V gene is TRBV6-2 or TRBV6-3, the J gene TRBJ2-7; TRBD1 aligns across 11 bases. Germline-derived CDR1 and CDR2 are MNHEY and SVGEGT. V lost 2 bases, J lost 3 bases, and 12 bases stayed unmatched. The CDR3 spans 18 residues. CDR3 nucleotides: TGTGCCAGCAGTTACGGACAGGGGGCACAGCGGGAGTTCTACGAGCAGTACTTC. Encoded protein: CASSYGQGAQREFYEQYF.

This clone turned up a few times. The chain carries TRBV19 and TRBJ1-2; D gene ambiguous. With 7 bases removed from V and 4 bases from J, the gap between germline ends came to 19 bases. The CDR3 spans 15 residues. Germline lookup yields CDR1 LNHDA and CDR2 SQIVND (reference sequence). CDR3 protein: CASTLGADRTYGYTF. In DNA, the CDR3 is TGTGCCAGTACCTTAGGCGCGGATCGTACCTATGGCTACACCTTC.

This rearrangement joins TRBV7-8 to TRBJ2-1, with TRBD2 matching 12 bases. Germline V gene data show CDR1 as SGHVS and CDR2 as FQNEAQ. With 2 bases clipped from V and 11 bases from J, the junction kept 10 bases outside the gene matches. The CDR3 runs to 16 residues. CDR3 in DNA: TGTGCCAGCAGCTTATCCCGGACTAGCGGGATAACTAAGCAGTTCTTC. This sequence encodes CASSLSRTSGITKQFF.

The chain recombines TRBV2 with TRBJ1-2, with D unclear. Germline values: CDR1 SNHLY, CDR2 FYNNEI. V lost 4 bases and J lost 8, with 14 bases in between. CDR3 length: 13 amino acids. CDR3 in amino acids: CASSALEGGGYTF. As DNA, the CDR3 is TGTGCCAGCAGTGCCCTCGAGGGTGGCGGCTACACCTTC.

The J gene is TRBJ1-3, the V gene TRBV5-6; D perhaps matches TRBD1 (6 bases). This CDR3 contains 16 residues. Trimming pared 2 bases from V and 1 base from J, leaving 13 bases between. Germline assignment: CDR1 SGHDT and CDR2 YYEEEE. The CDR3: CASSFQGMSSGNTIYF. In DNA form, the CDR3 reads TGTGCCAGCAGCTTCCAGGGGATGAGTTCTGGAAACACCATATATTTT.

V gene TRBV6-4 combines with J gene TRBJ2-1; 8 nucleotides match TRBD2. The CDR3 length is 14 residues. V dropped 4 bases and J dropped 6; count of bases not matched to a gene: 5. Germline CDR1 MRHNA, CDR2 SNTAGT. The CDR3 DNA follows: TGTGCCAGCAGTGCTCGGGGGGGGCCCAATGAGCAGTTCTTC. This sequence encodes CASSARGGPNEQFF.

CDR3 coding DNA: TGCGCCAGCAGCTTGGCGGGACAGGGGGCTGGAAACACCATATATTTT. It encodes CASSLAGQGAGNTIYF. V is TRBV5-1 and J is TRBJ1-3; the match to TRBD1 covers 11 bases. CDR1 SGHRS and CDR2 YFSETQ come from the germline V gene. The ends lost 0 bases at V and 2 bases at J; junction bases unmatched: 1. The CDR3 length is 16 residues.

This clone was seen ten or more times. The chain combines TRBV3-1 (or the pseudogene TRBV3-2) with TRBJ2-3; tentative D call: TRBD2 (6 bases). V lost 2 bases, J lost 1 base, and 10 bases lay in between. Germline V CDR1 and CDR2: LGHDT, YNNKEL (reference sequence). The CDR3 runs 15 residues. The CDR3 region is CASSQHSGGTDTQYF. The CDR3 DNA is TGTGCCAGCAGCCAACATAGCGGCGGCACAGATACGCAGTATTTT.

The genes are TRBV7-9 and TRBJ1-3, with no clear D. Trimming stripped 1 base from V and 8 bases from J, with 15 bases between. The germline CDR1 and CDR2 sequences are SEHNR and FQNEAQ (reference sequence). The CDR3 runs 15 residues. CDR3 in amino acids: CASSLEGSRSDTIYF. The CDR3 nucleotides are TGTGCCAGCAGCTTAGAAGGCTCTAGGTCCGACACCATATATTTT.

This clone was found a few times. V gene TRBV6-2 or TRBV6-3 combines with J gene TRBJ2-1; D not resolved. V was clipped by 0 bases and J by 3 bases, with 6 bases between them. CDR1 and CDR2 (germline): MNHEY, SVGEGT. CDR3 size: 14 residues. Written as DNA, the CDR3 is TGTGCCAGCAGTTACTCGACACTCTACAATGAGCAGTTCTTC. It yields the protein CASSYSTLYNEQFF.

The rearrangement joins TRBV19 to TRBJ2-2, with D perhaps TRBD2 (6 bases). CDR1 and CDR2 from the germline V gene are LNHDA and SQIVND (reference sequence). The CDR3 spans 16 residues. V was cut by 4 bases and J by 1 base, with 13 bases left in between. CDR3 amino acids: CASSREVAGNTGELFF. The CDR3 DNA reads TGTGCCAGTAGTAGGGAGGTGGCAGGGAACACCGGGGAGCTGTTTTTT.

This chain links TRBV13 with TRBJ2-5; 8 bases line up with TRBD1. CDR3 length equals 17 residues. CDR1 is PRHDT, CDR2 FYEKMQ, per germline (reference sequence). With 4 bases clipped from V and 4 bases from J, the junction kept 14 bases outside the gene matches. This CDR3 reads CASSSGPRTGYPETQYF. As DNA, the CDR3 is TGTGCCAGCAGCTCCGGACCCCGGACAGGGTATCCAGAGACCCAGTACTTC.

The rearrangement links TRBV5-4 to TRBJ2-2; TRBD1 aligns across 7 bases. Germline V lookup: CDR1 SGHNT, CDR2 YYREEE (reference sequence). CDR3 length: 16 residues. V shed 4 bases, J shed 5 bases, and the junction held 11 bases outside the gene matches. This chain's CDR3 is CASSPPAGGVTGELFF. In nucleotides, the CDR3 is TGTGCCAGCAGCCCCCCGGCAGGGGGTGTTACCGGGGAGCTGTTTTTT.

In its sample, this clone was seen a few times. This chain joins TRBV4-1 and TRBJ1-2; D remains ambiguous. CDR3 length: 15 amino acids. With 0 bases removed from V and 1 base from J, the gap between germline ends came to 9 bases. CDR1 is MGHRA and CDR2 is YSYEKL in the germline V gene. As DNA, the CDR3 is TGCGCCAGCAGCCAAGATGCGAGCGTTAACTATGGCTACACCTTC. It translates to CASSQDASVNYGYTF.

CDR3 in amino acids: CASSSTRGTPENQPQHF. Written as DNA, the CDR3 is TGTGCCAGCAGCTCAACCCGCGGGACTCCGGAAAATCAGCCCCAGCATTTT. The chain links TRBV11-2 to TRBJ1-5; tentative D call: TRBD1 (5 bases). The germline V gene has CDR1 SGHAT and CDR2 FQNNGV. V was trimmed by 4 bases and J by 4 bases, leaving 20 bases between them. This CDR3 comprises 17 residues.

This clone was detected a few times. This chain uses TRBV7-9 with TRBJ1-1; TRBD1 might be the D (6 bases). Trimming took off 5 bases at V and 5 bases at J, with 18 bases between the two ends. Germline V gives CDR1 SEHNR, CDR2 FQNEAQ (reference sequence). CDR3 length equals 15 residues. This CDR3 is CASSPLAGARTEAFF. The CDR3 DNA reads TGTGCCAGCAGCCCTTTGGCAGGGGCGCGGACTGAAGCTTTCTTT.

V and J are TRBV4-1 and TRBJ2-3; D is ambiguous. V lost 6 bases and J lost 0, with 10 bases in between. Germline assignment: CDR1 MGHRA and CDR2 YSYEKL. This CDR3 is 14 amino acids long. The CDR3 nucleotides are TGCGCCAGCAGTTCACTGACTAGCACAGATACGCAGTATTTT. Translating gives CASSSLTSTDTQYF.

The genes are TRBV4-2 and TRBJ2-1; 10 nucleotides match TRBD2. The CDR3 consists of 15 residues. With 0 bases clipped from V and 15 bases from J, the junction kept 11 bases outside the gene matches. Germline loops: CDR1 LGHNA, CDR2 YNFKEQ. The CDR3 sequence: CASSQDMTSGYRRFF. The CDR3 region has the DNA TGTGCCAGCAGCCAAGATATGACTAGCGGGTACCGACGGTTCTTC.

The chain is built from TRBV19 and TRBJ1-5; TRBD1 matches at 7 bases. Germline values: CDR1 LNHDA, CDR2 SQIVND (reference sequence). The V gene end was trimmed by 5 bases and the J gene end by 3 bases; junction bases not matched to a gene: 10. The CDR3 consists of 16 residues. The CDR3 DNA reads as TGTGCCAGTAGTGGCAGACAGGGAAGGAACAATCAGCCCCAGCATTTT. This codes for CASSGRQGRNNQPQHF.

The rearrangement joins TRBV5-1 to TRBJ2-7, with 7 bases identical to TRBD1. The V segment lost 4 bases and the J segment 5 bases; nucleotides outside the gene matches: 12. Germline lookup yields CDR1 SGHRS and CDR2 YFSETQ. The CDR3 spans 15 residues. The CDR3 protein is CASSHRRQGGNEQYF. The DNA of the CDR3 is TGCGCCAGCAGCCACCGGAGACAGGGTGGCAACGAGCAGTACTTC.

This chain connects TRBV7-9 to TRBJ1-5, with 7 bases that match TRBD1. V was clipped by 4 bases and J by 0 bases; unmatched bases: 9. CDR1 is SEHNR, CDR2 FQNEAQ, per germline (reference sequence). This CDR3 has 17 amino acids. The CDR3 is CASSSDREWYSNQPQHF. The CDR3 DNA reads TGTGCCAGCAGCTCTGACAGGGAATGGTATAGCAATCAGCCCCAGCATTTT.

The DNA of the CDR3 is TGTGCCAGCTCCCCCGGGACAGGGGGCAATCAGCCCCAGCATTTT. This translates into CASSPGTGGNQPQHF. The V call is TRBV18, the J call TRBJ1-5, with TRBD1 matching over 10 bases. The CDR3 is 15 residues long. V was pared by 6 bases and J by 2 bases, with 4 bases of the junction left unmatched. The V gene's germline CDR1 is KGHSH and CDR2 LQKENI. Combining the CDR3 with reference TRBV18 and TRBJ1-5 gives the whole variable domain NAGVMQNPRHLVRRRGQEARLRCSPMKGHSHVYWYRQLPEEGLKFMVYLQKENIIDESGMPKERFSAEFPKEGPSILRIQQVVRGDSAAYFCASSPGTGGNQPQHFGDGTRLSIL.

The rearrangement uses TRBV29-1 and TRBJ2-5, with D perhaps matching TRBD1 (8 bases). V was cut by 7 bases and J by 5 bases, with 17 bases left in between. Germline CDR1 SQVTM, CDR2 ANQGSEA. The CDR3 extends over 13 amino acids. CDR3 residues: CSGRQGRGETQYF. Here the CDR3 DNA reads TGCAGCGGTCGACAGGGGCGGGGGGAGACCCAGTACTTC.

This chain connects TRBV2 to TRBJ1-1; 7 positions match TRBD1. After removal of 1 base from V and 14 bases from J, the junction contained 10 bases not matched to a gene. The length of the CDR3 is 13 residues. CDR1 and CDR2 from the germline V gene are SNHLY and FYNNEI. Here the CDR3 DNA reads TGTGCCAGCAGTGAAGAACGGCAGGGGGTTTCCTTCTTT. As protein: CASSEERQGVSFF.

This chain connects TRBV19 to TRBJ2-7; 7 positions match TRBD1. Looked up from germline, CDR1 is LNHDA and CDR2 is SQIVND (reference sequence). V lost 5 bases and J lost 7; bases outside the gene matches: 11. The length of the CDR3 is 14 residues. The CDR3 DNA follows: TGTGCCAGTAGTCCCAATCCCGGGACAGCTGAGCAGTACTTC. Translating it yields CASSPNPGTAEQYF.